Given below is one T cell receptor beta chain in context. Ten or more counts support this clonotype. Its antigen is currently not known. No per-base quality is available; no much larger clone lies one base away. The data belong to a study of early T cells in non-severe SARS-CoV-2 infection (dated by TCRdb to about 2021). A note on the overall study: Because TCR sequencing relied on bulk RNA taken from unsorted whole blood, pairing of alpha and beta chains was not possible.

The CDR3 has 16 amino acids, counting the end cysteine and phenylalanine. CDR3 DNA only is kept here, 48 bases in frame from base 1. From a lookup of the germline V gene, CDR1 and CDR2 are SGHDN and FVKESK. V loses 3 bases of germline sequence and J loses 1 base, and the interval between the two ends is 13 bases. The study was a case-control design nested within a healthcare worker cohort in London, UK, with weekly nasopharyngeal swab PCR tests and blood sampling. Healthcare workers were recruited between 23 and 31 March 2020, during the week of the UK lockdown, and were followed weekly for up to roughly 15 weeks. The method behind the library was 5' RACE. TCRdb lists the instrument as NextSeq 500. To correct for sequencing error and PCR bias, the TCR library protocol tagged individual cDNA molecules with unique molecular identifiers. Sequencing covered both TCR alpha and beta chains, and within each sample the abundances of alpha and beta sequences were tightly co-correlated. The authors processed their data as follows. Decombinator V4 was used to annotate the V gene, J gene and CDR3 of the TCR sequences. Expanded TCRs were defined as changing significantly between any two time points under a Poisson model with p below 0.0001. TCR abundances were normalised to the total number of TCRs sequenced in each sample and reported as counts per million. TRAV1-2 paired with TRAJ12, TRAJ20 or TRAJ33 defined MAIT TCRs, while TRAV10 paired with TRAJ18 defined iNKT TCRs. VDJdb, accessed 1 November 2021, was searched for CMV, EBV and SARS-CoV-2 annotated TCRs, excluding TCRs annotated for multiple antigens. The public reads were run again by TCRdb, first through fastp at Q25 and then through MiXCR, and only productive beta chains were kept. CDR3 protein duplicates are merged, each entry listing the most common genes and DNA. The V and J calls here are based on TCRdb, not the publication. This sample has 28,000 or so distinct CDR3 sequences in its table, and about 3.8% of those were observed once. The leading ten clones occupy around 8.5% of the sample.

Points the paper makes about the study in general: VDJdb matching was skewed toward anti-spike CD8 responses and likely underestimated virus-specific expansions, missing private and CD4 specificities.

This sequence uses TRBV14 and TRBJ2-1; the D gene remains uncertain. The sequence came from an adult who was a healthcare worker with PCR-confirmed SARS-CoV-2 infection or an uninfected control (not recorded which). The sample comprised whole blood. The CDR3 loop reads CASSHSDIYSYNEQFF. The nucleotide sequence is TGTGCCAGCAGCCACTCTGACATTTATTCCTACAATGAGCAGTTCTTC.